The present T cell receptor (beta chain) was sequenced within a study of cytotoxic CD8 clonotypes in ibrutinib-treated CLL. Generated by immunoSEQ multiplex PCR, the TCRdb table keeps only in-frame clones and is missing some. The sample includes about 56,000 clones, around 60% of them seen just once. Trimming removed 1 base from V and 1 base from J; junction bases left unmatched: 3. The CDR3 sequence is 15 residues long. Germline V gene data show CDR1 as SGHAT and CDR2 as FQDESV (reference sequence). The chain joins TRBV11-1 to TRBJ1-2; 7 bases match TRBD1. The sample was PBMCs, taken after 24 months of ibrutinib treatment. The clonotype comes from a human donor with chronic lymphocytic leukemia. The CDR3 here is CASSLGDSRNYGYTF. The CDR3 coding sequence is TGTGCCAGCAGCTTAGGGGACAGCCGTAACTATGGCTACACCTTC.